This T cell receptor beta chain was recorded in a study of shared clonotypes between healthy human individuals. About the research overall: Every donor yielded three CD4 naive, three CD4 memory, two CD8 naive and one CD8 memory plate. Study findings and constraints: Large sequencing depth failed to make sorted-subset sequencing complete, rarefaction showed. In this cohort, only blood was sampled, and tissue repertoires likely differ.

V was clipped by 3 bases and J by 6 bases, with 18 bases between them. The germline gives CDR1 SGDLS, CDR2 YYNGEE. This CDR3 is 16 amino acids long. TCRdb's copy holds only in-frame clones and misses some; the assay was immunoSEQ multiplex PCR. The sample holds roughly 1,100,000 clones, roughly 80% seen once. As for this clone: Its antigen remains unidentified.

The TCR comes from a man in his late teens or twenties in good health. The sequenced material came from memory CD4+ T cells sorted from blood. Subset given: CD45RA-negative fraction. The chain has TRBV9 and TRBJ2-2; D ambiguous. The CDR3 here is CASSANMDGIPGELFF. The CDR3 coding sequence is TGTGCCAGCAGCGCGAATATGGACGGAATCCCCGGGGAGCTGTTTTTT.